This T cell receptor beta chain stems from a study of CD8 T cells in Susac syndrome. V gave up 3 bases and J gave up 8 bases, with 10 bases separating them. The CDR3 loop spans 11 amino acids. Germline CDR1 is DFQATT and CDR2 is SNEGSKA (reference sequence). Reverse transcription of about 0.45 to 1 ug RNA was performed with random hexamers. An immunoSEQ multiplex PCR amplified TCR beta CDR3 over 54 Vbeta and 13 Jbeta. TCRdb re-called the immunoSEQ multiplex PCR reads with MiXCR, one entry per CDR3 protein. The sample lists roughly 130,000 distinct CDR3 sequences, roughly 94% occurring once. The V gene is TRBV20-1, the J gene TRBJ1-1; D is undetermined. The specimen sequenced was CD4+ T cells from PBMCs. The sequence was obtained from a human donor with multiple sclerosis. CDR3 amino acids: CSARDAGEAFF. The DNA of the CDR3 is TGCAGTGCTAGGGATGCAGGCGAAGCTTTCTTT.